These 20 T cell receptor beta chains were all obtained from the same sample, sequenced in a study of molecular identifiers for immune sequencing clone quantification. TCRdb re-called the PCR reads through MiXCR, storing one row per CDR3 protein. The data show 85,000 to 120,000 distinct CDR3 sequences, 30% to 45% seen once. Sequences were obtained from naive CD8+ T cells from blood, with Jurkat cell RNA spiked in. The subset: FACS-sorted CD8+CD4-CCR7+CD45RA+ naive T cells. All receptors come from a human donor in good health. Some libraries in this study had Jurkat cell RNA spiked in.

With respect to this clonotype: A much larger clone differs by one base, so this may be a read error. The chain couples TRBV6-6 to TRBJ2-7; D unclear. The CDR3 is 15 amino acids. The germline gives CDR1 MNHNY, CDR2 SVGAGI (reference sequence). The CDR3 nucleotides are TGTGCCAGCAATTACTCTCGCGCCCTATCCTACGAGCAGTACTTC. Residues: CASNYSRALSYEQYF.

The V gene is TRBV3-1, the J gene TRBJ2-3, with TRBD2 matching 8 bases. The germline V gene encodes CDR1 LGHDT and CDR2 YNNKEL (reference sequence). J was trimmed by 4 bases and V by 0 bases; bases with no gene match: 0. CDR3 length: 14 residues. Here the CDR3 reads CASSQEREADTQYF. CDR3 coding DNA: TGTGCCAGCAGCCAAGAGCGGGAGGCAGATACGCAGTATTTT.

There are a few counts of this clonotype. CDR3 residues: CASSLSLGADSPLHF. The CDR3 nucleotides are TGTGCCAGCAGTTTATCGCTGGGGGCGGATTCACCCCTCCACTTT. The chain combines TRBV27 with TRBJ1-6; tentatively, D is TRBD1 (6 bases). Germline V gene lookup returns CDR1 MNHEY and CDR2 SMNVEV (reference sequence). This CDR3 is built from 15 residues. The V gene lost 0 bases and the J gene lost 8 bases, with 11 bases spanning the gap.

The chain employs TRBV10-1 and TRBJ2-3, with TRBD1 matching over 8 bases. CDR3 length: 15 amino acids. V dropped 4 bases and J dropped 3; count of bases not matched to a gene: 6. Germline V gene sequence: CDR1 WNHNN, CDR2 SYGVQD (reference sequence). DNA of the CDR3: TGCGCCAGCAGTGTGACCAGGGGGCGTACAGATACGCAGTATTTT. It is translated as CASSVTRGRTDTQYF.

This clonotype was seen once. The V gene is TRBV2, the J gene TRBJ2-7, with a possible D match to TRBD2 (6 bases). CDR3 length equals 14 residues. Trimming cost V 0 bases and J 4 bases, with 10 bases left between them. In germline, CDR1 is SNHLY, CDR2 FYNNEI. The DNA of the CDR3 is TGTGCCAGCAGTGAAGCGGGAGGAGGGTACGAGCAGTACTTC. This codes for CASSEAGGGYEQYF.

This clonotype was seen repeatedly, ten times or more. The chain is built from TRBV2 and TRBJ2-3; D call uncertain. CDR1 is SNHLY and CDR2 is FYNNEI in the germline V gene. The ends were cut back, 0 bases at V and 6 bases at J, with 7 bases in the middle. CDR3 length: 13 residues. CDR3 loop: CASSEALRDTQYF. The CDR3 DNA is TGTGCCAGCAGTGAAGCGCTTCGGGATACGCAGTATTTT.

The J gene is TRBJ2-7, the V gene TRBV30, with TRBD2 identical over 10 bases. Germline-derived CDR1 and CDR2 are GTSNPN and SVGIG (reference sequence). V shed 1 base, J shed 2 bases, and the junction held 2 bases outside the gene matches. The length of the CDR3 is 14 residues. The CDR3 DNA reads as TGTGCCTGGAGTGCTAGCGGGGGACCCTACGAGCAGTACTTC. Encoded protein: CAWSASGGPYEQYF.

This clonotype was counted a few times. The genes are TRBV27 and TRBJ1-2, with D unresolved. Germline V gene sequence: CDR1 MNHEY, CDR2 SMNVEV (reference sequence). V was cut by 5 bases and J by 3 bases, with 13 bases left in between. The CDR3 spans 14 residues. The CDR3 here is CASSTLPGYYGYTF. CDR3 coding DNA: TGTGCCAGCAGTACCCTACCCGGGTACTATGGCTACACCTTC.

This clonotype turned up a few times. The genes are TRBV28 and TRBJ2-2; 9 positions match TRBD1. V was clipped by 6 bases and J by 6 bases; unmatched bases: 5. Per the germline V gene, CDR1 is MDHEN and CDR2 is SYDVKM. This CDR3 is 14 amino acids long. The chain's CDR3 is CASSRDREAGELFF. CDR3 DNA: TGTGCCAGCAGCCGGGACAGGGAGGCCGGGGAGCTGTTTTTT.

This clonotype was recorded a few times. This chain uses TRBV16 with TRBJ2-7; 8 positions agree with TRBD1. V shed 4 bases, J shed 4 bases, and the junction held 6 bases outside the gene matches. The CDR3 runs 14 residues. The germline V gene has CDR1 KGHSY and CDR2 FQNENV. CDR3 sequence reads: CASSLQGAGYEQYF. The CDR3 bases are TGTGCCAGCAGCCTCCAGGGGGCTGGGTACGAGCAGTACTTC.

In this sample, this clonotype turned up a few times. This sequence may be a read error, since a much larger clone differs from it by one base. The genes are TRBV5-1 and TRBJ2-7, with 9 bases fitting TRBD1. CDR1 SGHRS and CDR2 YFSETQ come from the germline V gene. The CDR3 spans 15 residues. With 3 bases clipped from V and 3 bases from J, the junction kept 7 bases outside the gene matches. CDR3 DNA: TGCGCCAGCAGCTCGGCCGGGACAGGGTACTACGAGCAGTACTTC. This translates into CASSSAGTGYYEQYF.

The chain employs TRBV27 and TRBJ2-7; 8 nucleotides align to TRBD1. This CDR3 comprises 17 residues. V lost 3 bases to trimming and J lost 7 bases; unmatched junction nucleotides: 17. Germline-derived CDR1 and CDR2 are MNHEY and SMNVEV (reference sequence). The CDR3 DNA reads as TGTGCCAGCAGTTTCTCGGCCCCGGACAGGGCAATCTGGGAGCAGTACTTC. Its translation: CASSFSAPDRAIWEQYF.

This clonotype was detected only a few times. This rearrangement joins TRBV13 to TRBJ2-5; 7 nucleotides align to TRBD1. Trimming removed 5 bases from V and 3 bases from J; junction bases left unmatched: 6. The V gene's germline CDR1 is PRHDT and CDR2 FYEKMQ (reference sequence). The CDR3 length is 14 residues. CDR3 residues: CASSAKTGEETQYF. The CDR3 DNA sequence: TGTGCCAGCAGCGCCAAAACAGGGGAAGAGACCCAGTACTTC.

This clonotype was seen a single time. This may stem from a read error, because a much larger clone lies one nucleotide away. CDR3 sequence reads: CASSPPSERGKETQYF. As DNA, the CDR3 is TGTGCCAGCAGCCCCCCTAGCGAGAGAGGAAAAGAGACCCAGTACTTC. The chain employs TRBV7-9 and TRBJ2-5; D is perhaps TRBD2 (6 bases). The CDR3 runs to 16 residues. V gave up 5 bases and J gave up 3 bases, with 19 bases separating them. From germline, CDR1 is SEHNR and CDR2 FQNEAQ (reference sequence).

This clonotype has only a few counts. The rearrangement links TRBV27 to TRBJ2-7; TRBD2 matches at 8 bases. The CDR3 is 14 residues long. Germline CDR1 and CDR2: MNHEY and SMNVEV (reference sequence). After removal of 9 bases from V and 0 bases from J, the junction contained 7 bases not matched to a gene. The CDR3 DNA sequence: TGTGCCAGTGCATCAAGCGGGAGCTCCTACGAGCAGTACTTC. Amino acids: CASASSGSSYEQYF.

This clonotype has only one observation. One junction end does not reproduce the germline sequence, and a read error may be involved. This CDR3 is CAGSFTDTQYF. CDR3 nucleotides: TGTGCCGGCAGTTTCACAGATACGCAGTATTTT. This rearrangement joins TRBV28 to TRBJ2-3, with D unresolved. Germline V gene data show CDR1 as MDHEN and CDR2 as SYDVKM. The CDR3 covers 11 residues. Full variable domain (remainder filled in from reference TRBV28 and TRBJ2-3): DVKVTQSSRYLVKRTGEKVFLECVQDMDHENMFWYRQDPGLGLRLIYFSYDVKMKEKGDIPEGYSVSREKKERFSLILESASTNQTSMYLCAGSFTDTQYFGPGTRLTVL.

The chain combines TRBV29-1 with TRBJ2-7; D gene uncertain. The germline V gene encodes CDR1 SQVTM and CDR2 ANQGSEA. Trimming took off 1 base at V and 1 base at J, with 11 bases between the two ends. CDR3 size: 14 residues. CDR3 in DNA: TGCAGCGTTGAAGGGGAAGAGTTGTCCTACGAGCAGTACTTC. Translation gives CSVEGEELSYEQYF.

V is TRBV24-1 and J is TRBJ1-1, with D uncertain. V was clipped by 3 bases and J by 11 bases, with 15 bases between them. Germline V gives CDR1 KGHDR, CDR2 SFDVKD. The CDR3 contains 13 residues. The CDR3, as DNA: TGTGCCACCAGTGATCCAAGGTCGTTCGATGCTTTCTTT. It translates to CATSDPRSFDAFF.

This clonotype was picked up a small number of times. V gene TRBV13 combines with J gene TRBJ2-5; 10 bases align to TRBD2. The CDR3 length is 16 residues. Unmatched junction bases numbered 7, after V lost 5 bases and J lost 1 base. Looked up from germline, CDR1 is PRHDT and CDR2 is FYEKMQ (reference sequence). In DNA, the CDR3 is TGTGCCAGCAGCACCACTAGCGGGAAAATCCAAGAGACCCAGTACTTC. Protein product: CASSTTSGKIQETQYF.

The rearrangement links TRBV4-3 to TRBJ1-3, with 7 bases lining up with TRBD1. Germline CDR1 and CDR2: LGHNA and YSLEER. The CDR3 spans 15 residues. With V trimmed by 3 bases and J by 6 bases, 8 bases remained unmatched. The CDR3 spells CASSQGMGQKNTIYF. CDR3 coding DNA: TGCGCCAGCAGCCAGGGGATGGGACAGAAAAACACCATATATTTT.